Each of the 21 T cell receptor beta chains below was sequenced from the same sample in a study of Ad26.COV2.S vaccination and SARS-CoV-2 variants. Treatment in this sample: around 19 received Ad26.COV2.S at low or high dose, single or two shots; roughly five received placebo; per-sample allocation not given. Collection of the samples took place on day 63 after the first injection of vaccine or placebo. Method: immunoSEQ multiplex PCR; TCRdb's copy keeps in-frame clones and lacks some. Of fewer than 900,000 clones listed, about 89% are singletons. Here the sequenced sample was peripheral blood, taken in a trial of Ad26.COV2.S vaccine versus placebo. The receptor source for this set is a person between 18 and 65 years old who received the Ad26.COV2.S COVID-19 vaccine or a placebo.

The chain is built from TRBV9 and TRBJ1-5, with no clear D. The germline V and J ends were trimmed by 4 bases and 4 bases, with 12 bases remaining between them. The germline V gene encodes CDR1 SGDLS and CDR2 YYNGEE. The CDR3 runs 14 residues. CDR3 loop: CASSSSGINQPQHF. DNA of the CDR3: TGTGCCAGCAGCTCCAGTGGAATTAATCAGCCCCAGCATTTT.

The chain carries TRBV19 and TRBJ2-3; D is ambiguous. Germline lookup yields CDR1 LNHDA and CDR2 SQIVND (reference sequence). Trimming removed 5 bases from V and 5 bases from J, with 8 bases in between. The CDR3 runs 12 residues. CDR3 amino acids: CASSRNRDTQYF. Written as DNA, the CDR3 is TGTGCCAGTAGTCGAAACCGAGATACGCAGTATTTT.

This clone was recorded only once. Here the CDR3 DNA reads TGTGCCAGCAGACGATCCGGGACAGCGCGGGAGACCCAGTACTTC. Its translation is CASRRSGTARETQYF. V is TRBV6-5 and J is TRBJ2-5, with TRBD1 identical over 7 bases. Germline V gene sequence: CDR1 MNHEY, CDR2 SVGAGI. Unmatched junction bases numbered 12, after V lost 6 bases and J lost 5 bases. The CDR3 is 15 amino acids.

This clone has more than one count but fewer than ten. The V gene is TRBV5-4, the J gene TRBJ2-2; D unresolved. The germline gives CDR1 SGHNT, CDR2 YYREEE (reference sequence). Between the trimmed V and J ends, which lost 3 bases and 0 bases, there was a span of 9 bases. The CDR3 spans 15 residues. The CDR3 DNA follows: TGTGCCAGCAGCTCCGACTTGCCGAACACCGGGGAGCTGTTTTTT. Translated, it gives CASSSDLPNTGELFF.

The rearrangement links TRBV6-2 or TRBV6-3 to TRBJ1-2; D unclear. This CDR3 is built from 17 residues. The V end lost 2 bases, the J end lost 4 bases, and 20 bases lay between the germline ends. CDR1 and CDR2 from the germline V gene are MNHEY and SVGEGT. In DNA, the CDR3 is TGTGCCAGCAGTTACACCTATAACCGGCGGGCAGGCTATGGCTACACCTTC. Translating gives CASSYTYNRRAGYGYTF.

The gene calls are TRBV6-6 and TRBJ1-1; D may be TRBD1 (6 bases). Between the trimmed V and J ends, which lost 6 bases and 11 bases, there was a span of 25 bases. The CDR3 runs to 15 residues. Germline values: CDR1 MNHNY, CDR2 SVGAGI (reference sequence). The CDR3 DNA is TGTGCCAGCAGACCCTCCGAGGGGGGGCGAGGAAGTGCTTTCTTT. Its translation is CASRPSEGGRGSAFF.

The genes are TRBV7-2 and TRBJ1-5, with 8 positions matching TRBD1. In germline, CDR1 is SGHTA, CDR2 FQGNSA. V shed 6 bases, J shed 3 bases, and the junction held 4 bases outside the gene matches. The CDR3 is 14 residues long. DNA of the CDR3: TGTGCCAGCAGGGGACAGGATTACAATCAGCCCCAGCATTTT. Translating gives CASRGQDYNQPQHF.

The CDR3 bases are TGTGCCAGCAGCCCTTCGGCACAGGGAAACACCATATATTTT. Translation: CASSPSAQGNTIYF. This chain connects TRBV3-1 (or the pseudogene TRBV3-2) to TRBJ1-3; D remains ambiguous. Trimming removed 4 bases from V and 4 bases from J, with 11 bases in between. In germline, CDR1 is LGHDT, CDR2 YNNKEL (reference sequence). The CDR3 sequence is 14 residues long.

V and J are TRBV30 and TRBJ2-2; TRBD2 agrees at 10 bases. CDR1 GTSNPN and CDR2 SVGIG come from the germline V gene (reference sequence). The CDR3 has 17 amino acids. V lost 0 bases, J lost 5 bases, and 9 bases stayed unmatched. The CDR3 nucleotides are TGTGCCTGGAGTGTAAAGCGGGAGGGCCTCCGGACCGGGGAGCTGTTTTTT. Amino acid sequence: CAWSVKREGLRTGELFF.

This clone turned up a few times. V gene TRBV10-3 combines with J gene TRBJ1-1; D possibly corresponds to TRBD1 (5 bases). This CDR3 contains 13 residues. V lost 4 bases and J 3 bases, leaving 9 bases between the germline ends. Per the germline V gene, CDR1 is ENHRY and CDR2 is SYGVKD. The CDR3 coding sequence is TGTGCCATCAGTGGGGGCAGCTACACTGAAGCTTTCTTT. Translation: CAISGGSYTEAFF.

The chain combines TRBV21-1 with TRBJ1-5. TRBV21-1 is shown as a pseudogene. The CDR3 is 16 amino acids. In DNA, the CDR3 is TGTGCCAGCAGCAAAGTTCCCGGGGCGGTATGTCAGCCCCAGCATTTT. Its translation is CASSKVPGAVCQPQHF.

This sequence joins TRBV6-2 or TRBV6-3 and TRBJ2-7, with D perhaps assigned TRBD1 or TRBD2 (5 bases each). Per the germline V gene, CDR1 is MNHEY and CDR2 is SVGEGT. The CDR3 is 13 amino acids. Trimming left V 5 bases short and J 7 bases short, with 15 bases between. The DNA for the CDR3 is TGTGCCAGCAGTCGGGACCCGAGGCGGGAGCAGTACTTC. Amino acid sequence: CASSRDPRREQYF.

The rearrangement links TRBV5-6 to TRBJ2-5; D gene uncertain. Germline V gene sequence: CDR1 SGHDT, CDR2 YYEEEE. With 0 bases removed from V and 5 bases from J, the gap between germline ends came to 11 bases. This CDR3 contains 14 residues. The CDR3 reads CASSLGGLSETQYF. The CDR3 coding sequence is TGTGCCAGCAGCTTGGGGGGATTATCGGAGACCCAGTACTTC.

The chain has TRBV14 and TRBJ2-7; 8 bases are a match to TRBD1. J was trimmed by 0 bases and V by 3 bases; bases with no gene match: 4. This CDR3 is 15 amino acids long. The germline V gene encodes CDR1 SGHDN and CDR2 FVKESK. The DNA of the CDR3 is TGTGCCAGCAGCCAGGACAGGGCCGCCTCCTACGAGCAGTACTTC. This sequence encodes CASSQDRAASYEQYF.

The chain links TRBV12-3 or TRBV12-4 to TRBJ2-5; D remains ambiguous. The length of the CDR3 is 13 residues. V was pared by 1 base and J by 0 bases, with 3 bases between. The CDR3 nucleotides read TGTGCCAGCAGTTTAGGATACCAAGAGACCCAGTACTTC. Amino acid sequence: CASSLGYQETQYF.

The genes are TRBV24-1 and TRBJ2-2; D unresolved. Per germline, CDR1 KGHDR and CDR2 SFDVKD. The CDR3 has 14 residues. V dropped 7 bases and J dropped 3 bases, with 11 bases sitting between them. The CDR3 sequence is CATRGTYDTGELFF. The CDR3 DNA reads as TGTGCCACCAGGGGCACATACGACACCGGGGAGCTGTTTTTT.

J is TRBJ1-1 and V is TRBV6-5; TRBD1 is a possible D gene (5 bases). Germline V CDR1 and CDR2: MNHEY, SVGAGI. V lost 8 bases, J lost 0 bases, and 10 bases lay in between. This CDR3 comprises 13 residues. The chain's CDR3 is CASGAGMNTEAFF. The DNA for the CDR3 is TGTGCCAGCGGGGCGGGTATGAACACTGAAGCTTTCTTT.

The chain combines TRBV9 with TRBJ2-2; D uncertain. The CDR3 runs to 13 residues. The V end lost 3 bases, the J end lost 0 bases, and 3 bases lay between the germline ends. The germline V gene has CDR1 SGDLS and CDR2 YYNGEE. CDR3 DNA sequence: TGTGCCAGCAGCGAGTCGAACACCGGGGAGCTGTTTTTT. Its translation: CASSESNTGELFF. Together with reference TRBV9 and TRBJ2-2, the CDR3 gives the full variable domain: DSGVTQTPKHLITATGQRVTLRCSPRSGDLSVYWYQQSLDQGLQFLIQYYNGEERAKGNILERFSAQQFPDLHSELNLSSLELGDSALYFCASSESNTGELFFGEGSRLTVL.

The chain recombines TRBV15 with TRBJ2-2; D ambiguous. The CDR3 covers 16 residues. V was cut by 5 bases and J by 0 bases, with 13 bases left in between. The germline V gene encodes CDR1 LNHNV and CDR2 YYDKDF (reference sequence). CDR3 DNA sequence: TGTGCCACCAGCCTACTCGGGCCTCCGAACACCGGGGAGCTGTTTTTT. It translates to CATSLLGPPNTGELFF.

The chain combines TRBV19 with TRBJ1-4; D is ambiguous. The CDR3 has 15 amino acids. Germline V gives CDR1 LNHDA, CDR2 SQIVND (reference sequence). V was trimmed by 0 bases and J by 4 bases, leaving 9 bases between them. CDR3 sequence: CASSIDRRSNEKLFF. CDR3 DNA sequence: TGTGCCAGTAGTATAGATCGGCGCAGTAATGAAAAACTGTTTTTT.

The chain has TRBV4-2 and TRBJ1-4; D not certain. The germline CDR1 and CDR2 sequences are LGHNA and YNFKEQ. Trimming took off 1 base at V and 7 bases at J, with 16 bases between the two ends. There are 16 residues in the CDR3. CDR3 sequence: CASSQADGVVGEKLFF. Here the CDR3 DNA reads TGTGCCAGCAGCCAAGCCGACGGGGTAGTAGGTGAAAAACTGTTTTTT.